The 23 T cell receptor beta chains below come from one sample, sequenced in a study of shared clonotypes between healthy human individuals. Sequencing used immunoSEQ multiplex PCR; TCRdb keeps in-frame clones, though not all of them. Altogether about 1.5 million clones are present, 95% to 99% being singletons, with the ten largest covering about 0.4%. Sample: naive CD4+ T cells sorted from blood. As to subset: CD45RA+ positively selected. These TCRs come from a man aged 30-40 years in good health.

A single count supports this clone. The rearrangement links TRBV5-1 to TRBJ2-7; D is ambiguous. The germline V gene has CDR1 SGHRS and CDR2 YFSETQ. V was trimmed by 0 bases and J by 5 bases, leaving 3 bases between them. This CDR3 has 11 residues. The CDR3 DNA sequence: TGCGCCAGCAGCTTGGGTAACGAGCAGTACTTC. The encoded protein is CASSLGNEQYF.

CDR3 sequence reads: CASSVGLVASGRGTDTQYF. The CDR3 DNA sequence: TGTGCCAGCAGCGTAGGGTTGGTGGCTAGCGGGAGGGGCACAGATACGCAGTATTTT. The chain is built from TRBV9 and TRBJ2-3; 12 positions agree with TRBD2. V lost 0 bases to trimming and J lost 1 base; unmatched junction nucleotides: 9. The CDR3 is 19 amino acids. The germline gives CDR1 SGDLS, CDR2 YYNGEE.

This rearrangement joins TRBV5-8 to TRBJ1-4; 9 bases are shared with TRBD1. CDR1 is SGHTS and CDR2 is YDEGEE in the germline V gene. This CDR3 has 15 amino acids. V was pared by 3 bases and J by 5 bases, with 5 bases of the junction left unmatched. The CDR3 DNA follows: TGTGCCAGCAGCTACGGGACAGGGCGGAATGAAAAACTGTTTTTT. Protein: CASSYGTGRNEKLFF.

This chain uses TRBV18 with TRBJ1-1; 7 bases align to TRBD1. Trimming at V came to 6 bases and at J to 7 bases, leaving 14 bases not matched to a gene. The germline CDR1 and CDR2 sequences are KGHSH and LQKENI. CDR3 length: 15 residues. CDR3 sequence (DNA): TGTGCCAGCTCTTCACAACAGGGGAGAAGTGGTGAAGCTTTCTTT. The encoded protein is CASSSQQGRSGEAFF.

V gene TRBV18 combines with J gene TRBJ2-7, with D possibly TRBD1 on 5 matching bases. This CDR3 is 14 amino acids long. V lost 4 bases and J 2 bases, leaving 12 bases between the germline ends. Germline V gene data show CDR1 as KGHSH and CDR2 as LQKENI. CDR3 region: CASSRLDTTYEQYF. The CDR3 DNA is TGTGCCAGCTCACGATTGGACACTACCTACGAGCAGTACTTC. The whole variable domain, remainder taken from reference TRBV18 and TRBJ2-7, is NAGVMQNPRHLVRRRGQEARLRCSPMKGHSHVYWYRQLPEEGLKFMVYLQKENIIDESGMPKERFSAEFPKEGPSILRIQQVVRGDSAAYFCASSRLDTTYEQYFGPGTRLTVT.

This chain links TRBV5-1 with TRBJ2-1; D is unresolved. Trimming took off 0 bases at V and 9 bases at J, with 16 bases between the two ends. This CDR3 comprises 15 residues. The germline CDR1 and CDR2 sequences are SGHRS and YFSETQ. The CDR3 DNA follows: TGCGCCAGCAGCTTGGGTCTCTTAAATCGGGCTGAGCAGTTCTTC. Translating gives CASSLGLLNRAEQFF.

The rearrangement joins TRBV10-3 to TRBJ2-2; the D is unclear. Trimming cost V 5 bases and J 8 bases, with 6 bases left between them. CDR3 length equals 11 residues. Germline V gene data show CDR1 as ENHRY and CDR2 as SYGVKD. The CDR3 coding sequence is TGTGCCATCAGTCCCCAGGGGGAGCTGTTTTTT. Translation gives CAISPQGELFF.

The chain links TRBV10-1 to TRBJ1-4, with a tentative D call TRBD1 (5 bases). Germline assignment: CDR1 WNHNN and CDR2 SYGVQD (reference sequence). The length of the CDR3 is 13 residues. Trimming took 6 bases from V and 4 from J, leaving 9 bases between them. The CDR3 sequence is CASRAGLNEKLFF. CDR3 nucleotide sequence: TGCGCCAGCAGAGCGGGGCTTAATGAAAAACTGTTTTTT.

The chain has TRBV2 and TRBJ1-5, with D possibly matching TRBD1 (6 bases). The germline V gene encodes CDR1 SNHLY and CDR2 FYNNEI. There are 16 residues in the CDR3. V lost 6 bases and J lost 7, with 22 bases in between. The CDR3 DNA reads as TGTGCCAGCAGGCGCCCGGGGACACCCGGGGGGCAGCCCCAGCATTTT. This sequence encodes CASRRPGTPGGQPQHF.

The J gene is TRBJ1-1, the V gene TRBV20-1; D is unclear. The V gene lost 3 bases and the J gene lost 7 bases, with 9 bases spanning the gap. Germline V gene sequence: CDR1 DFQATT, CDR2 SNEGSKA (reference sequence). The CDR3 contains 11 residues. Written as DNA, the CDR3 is TGCAGTGCTAGTTCTGATATTGAAGCTTTCTTT. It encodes CSASSDIEAFF.

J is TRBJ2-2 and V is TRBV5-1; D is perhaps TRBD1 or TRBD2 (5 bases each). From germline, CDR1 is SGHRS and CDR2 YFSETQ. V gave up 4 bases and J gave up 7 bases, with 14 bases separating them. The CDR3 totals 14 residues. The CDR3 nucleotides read TGCGCCAGCAGCCCCGGGACCCCCGGCGGGGAGCTGTTTTTT. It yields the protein CASSPGTPGGELFF.

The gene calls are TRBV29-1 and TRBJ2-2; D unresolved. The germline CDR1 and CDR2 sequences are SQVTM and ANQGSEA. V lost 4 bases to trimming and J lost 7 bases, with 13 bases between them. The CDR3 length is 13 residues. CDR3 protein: CSVGPPGVGELFF. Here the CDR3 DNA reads TGCAGCGTTGGGCCCCCTGGGGTCGGGGAGCTGTTTTTT.

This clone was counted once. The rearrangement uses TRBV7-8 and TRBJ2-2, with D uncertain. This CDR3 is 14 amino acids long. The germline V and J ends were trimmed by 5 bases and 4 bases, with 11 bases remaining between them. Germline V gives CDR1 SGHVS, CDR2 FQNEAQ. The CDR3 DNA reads TGTGCCAGCAGCCGCGACTTATCCACCGGGGAGCTGTTTTTT. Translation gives CASSRDLSTGELFF.

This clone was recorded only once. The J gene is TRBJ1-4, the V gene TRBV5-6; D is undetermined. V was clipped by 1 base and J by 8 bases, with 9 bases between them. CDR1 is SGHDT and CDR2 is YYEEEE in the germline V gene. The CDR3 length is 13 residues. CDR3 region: CASSLLPYEKLFF. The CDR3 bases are TGTGCCAGCAGCTTGCTACCTTACGAAAAACTGTTTTTT.

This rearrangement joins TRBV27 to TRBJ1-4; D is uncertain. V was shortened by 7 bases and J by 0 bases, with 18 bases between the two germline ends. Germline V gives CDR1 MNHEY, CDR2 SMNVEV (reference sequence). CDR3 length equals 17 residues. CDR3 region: CASKLMAGMATNEKLFF. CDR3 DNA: TGTGCCAGCAAATTAATGGCCGGAATGGCAACTAATGAAAAACTGTTTTTT.

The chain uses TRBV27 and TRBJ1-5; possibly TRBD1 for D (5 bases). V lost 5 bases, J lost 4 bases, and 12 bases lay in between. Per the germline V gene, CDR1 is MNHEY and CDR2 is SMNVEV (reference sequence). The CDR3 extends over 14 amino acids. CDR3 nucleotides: TGTGCCAGCAGTCAGGGAAAGGGGAATCAGCCCCAGCATTTT. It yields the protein CASSQGKGNQPQHF.

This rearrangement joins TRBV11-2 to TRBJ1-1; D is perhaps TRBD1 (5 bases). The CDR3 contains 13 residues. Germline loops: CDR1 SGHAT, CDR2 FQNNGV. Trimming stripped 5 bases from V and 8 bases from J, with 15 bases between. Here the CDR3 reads CASSLTEGLEAFF. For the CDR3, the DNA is TGTGCCAGCAGCCTTACGGAGGGGCTGGAAGCTTTCTTT.

The CDR3: CASSVASPDTQYF. CDR3 sequence (DNA): TGTGCCAGCAGCGTGGCGAGTCCAGATACGCAGTATTTT. The chain uses TRBV7-2 and TRBJ2-3; no reliable D call. Trimming removed 5 bases from V and 4 bases from J, with 10 bases in between. The CDR3 has 13 amino acids. The germline CDR1 and CDR2 sequences are SGHTA and FQGNSA.

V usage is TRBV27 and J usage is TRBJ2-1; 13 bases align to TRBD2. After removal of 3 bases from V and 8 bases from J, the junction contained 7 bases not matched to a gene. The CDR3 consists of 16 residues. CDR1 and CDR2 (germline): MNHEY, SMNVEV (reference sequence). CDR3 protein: CASSLVGLAGEDEQFF. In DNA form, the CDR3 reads TGTGCCAGCAGTTTGGTAGGACTAGCGGGAGAGGATGAGCAGTTCTTC.

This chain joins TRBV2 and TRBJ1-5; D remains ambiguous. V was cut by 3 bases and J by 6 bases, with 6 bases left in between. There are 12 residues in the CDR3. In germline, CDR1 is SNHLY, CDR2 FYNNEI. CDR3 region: CASSDDLQPQHF. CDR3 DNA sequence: TGTGCCAGCAGTGATGATCTTCAGCCCCAGCATTTT.

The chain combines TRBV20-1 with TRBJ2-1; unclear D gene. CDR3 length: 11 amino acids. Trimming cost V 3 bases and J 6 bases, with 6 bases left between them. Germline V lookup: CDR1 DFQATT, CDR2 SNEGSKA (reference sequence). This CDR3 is CSARVPNEQFF. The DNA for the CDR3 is TGCAGTGCTAGGGTTCCCAATGAGCAGTTCTTC.

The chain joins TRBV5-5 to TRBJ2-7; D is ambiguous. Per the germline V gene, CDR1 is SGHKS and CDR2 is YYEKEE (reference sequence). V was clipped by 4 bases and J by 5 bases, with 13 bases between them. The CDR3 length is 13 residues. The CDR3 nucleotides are TGTGCCAGCAGCCCGGCCCCATGGAACGAGCAGTACTTC. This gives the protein CASSPAPWNEQYF. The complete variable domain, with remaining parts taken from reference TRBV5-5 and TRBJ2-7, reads DAGVTQSPTHLIKTRGQQVTLRCSPISGHKSVSWYQQVLGQGPQFIFQYYEKEERGRGNFPDRFSARQFPNYSSELNVNALLLGDSALYLCASSPAPWNEQYFGPGTRLTVT.

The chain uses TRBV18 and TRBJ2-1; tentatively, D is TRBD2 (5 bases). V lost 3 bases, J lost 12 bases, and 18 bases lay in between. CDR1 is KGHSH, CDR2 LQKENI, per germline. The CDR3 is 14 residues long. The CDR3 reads CASSPPSSASGQFF. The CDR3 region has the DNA TGTGCCAGCTCACCTCCCTCGTCGGCAAGCGGGCAGTTCTTC.